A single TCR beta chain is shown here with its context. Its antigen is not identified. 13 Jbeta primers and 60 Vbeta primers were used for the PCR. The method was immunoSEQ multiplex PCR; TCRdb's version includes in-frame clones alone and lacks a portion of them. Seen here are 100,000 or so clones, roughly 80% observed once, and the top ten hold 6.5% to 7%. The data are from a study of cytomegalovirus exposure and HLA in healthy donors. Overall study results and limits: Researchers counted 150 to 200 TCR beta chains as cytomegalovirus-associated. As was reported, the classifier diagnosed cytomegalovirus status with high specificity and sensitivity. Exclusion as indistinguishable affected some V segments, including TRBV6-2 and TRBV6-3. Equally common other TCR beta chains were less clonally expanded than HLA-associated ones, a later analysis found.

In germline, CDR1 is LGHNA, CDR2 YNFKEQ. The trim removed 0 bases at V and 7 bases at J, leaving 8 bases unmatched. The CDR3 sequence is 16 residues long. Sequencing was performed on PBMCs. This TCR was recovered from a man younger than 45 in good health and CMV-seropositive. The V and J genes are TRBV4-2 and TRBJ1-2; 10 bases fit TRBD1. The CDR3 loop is CASSQEPGQGMRGYTF. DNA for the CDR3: TGTGCCAGCAGCCAAGAACCGGGACAGGGGATGCGTGGCTACACCTTC.